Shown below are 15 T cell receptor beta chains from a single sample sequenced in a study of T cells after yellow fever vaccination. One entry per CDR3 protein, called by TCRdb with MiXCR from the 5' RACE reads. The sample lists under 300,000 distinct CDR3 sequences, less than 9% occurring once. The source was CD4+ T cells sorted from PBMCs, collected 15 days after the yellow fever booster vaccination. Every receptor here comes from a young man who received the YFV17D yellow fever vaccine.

The CDR3 DNA reads as TGTGCCATCAGTGAGTATAGCGAGACGTCAGATACGCAGTATTTT. Amino acids: CAISEYSETSDTQYF. V is TRBV10-3 and J is TRBJ2-3; weak D call: TRBD2 (5 bases). V lost 1 base and J lost 4, with 12 bases in between. The CDR3 is 15 amino acids. CDR1 and CDR2 from the germline V gene are ENHRY and SYGVKD.

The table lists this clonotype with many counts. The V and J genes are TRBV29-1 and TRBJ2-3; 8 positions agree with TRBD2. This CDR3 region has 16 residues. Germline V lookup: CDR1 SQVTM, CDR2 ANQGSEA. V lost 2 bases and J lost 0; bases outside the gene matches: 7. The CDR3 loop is CSVESLAGPSTDTQYF. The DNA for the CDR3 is TGCAGCGTTGAAAGCCTAGCGGGTCCCAGCACAGATACGCAGTATTTT.

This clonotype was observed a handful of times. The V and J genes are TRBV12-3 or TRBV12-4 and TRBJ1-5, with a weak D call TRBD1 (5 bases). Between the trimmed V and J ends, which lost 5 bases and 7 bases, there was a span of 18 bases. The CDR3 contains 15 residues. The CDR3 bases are TGTGCCAGCAGTAGACAGAGCCCTTCAGGACAGCCCCAGCATTTT. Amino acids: CASSRQSPSGQPQHF.

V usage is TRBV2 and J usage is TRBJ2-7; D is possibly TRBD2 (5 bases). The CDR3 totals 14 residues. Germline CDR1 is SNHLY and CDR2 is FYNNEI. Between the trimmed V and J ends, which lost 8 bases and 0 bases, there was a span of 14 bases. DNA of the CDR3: TGTGCCAGCCAGTCCCAGCGGAGCTCCTACGAGCAGTACTTC. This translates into CASQSQRSSYEQYF.

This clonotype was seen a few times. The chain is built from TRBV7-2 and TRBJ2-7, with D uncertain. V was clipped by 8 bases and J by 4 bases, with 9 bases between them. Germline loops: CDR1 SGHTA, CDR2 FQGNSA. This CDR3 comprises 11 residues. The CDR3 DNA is TGTGCCAGCGGCCAAGAATACGAGCAGTACTTC. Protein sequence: CASGQEYEQYF.

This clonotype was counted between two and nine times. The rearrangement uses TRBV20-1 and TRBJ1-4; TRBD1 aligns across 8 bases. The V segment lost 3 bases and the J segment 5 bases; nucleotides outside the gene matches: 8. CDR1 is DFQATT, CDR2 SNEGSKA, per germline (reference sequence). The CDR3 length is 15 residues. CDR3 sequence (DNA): TGCAGTGCTAGGGGGAAGACAGGGGAAAATGAAAAACTGTTTTTT. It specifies CSARGKTGENEKLFF.

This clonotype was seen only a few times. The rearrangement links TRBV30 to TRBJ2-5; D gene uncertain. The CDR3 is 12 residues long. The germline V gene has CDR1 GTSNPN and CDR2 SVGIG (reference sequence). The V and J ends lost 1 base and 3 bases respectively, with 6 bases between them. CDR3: CAWSAMEETQYF. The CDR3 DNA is TGTGCCTGGAGTGCCATGGAAGAGACCCAGTACTTC.

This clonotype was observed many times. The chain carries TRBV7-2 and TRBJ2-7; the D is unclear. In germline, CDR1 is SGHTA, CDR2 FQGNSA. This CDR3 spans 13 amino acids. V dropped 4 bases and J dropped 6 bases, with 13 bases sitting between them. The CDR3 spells CASSSPWGSEQYF. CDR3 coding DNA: TGTGCCAGCAGCTCCCCTTGGGGTTCCGAGCAGTACTTC.

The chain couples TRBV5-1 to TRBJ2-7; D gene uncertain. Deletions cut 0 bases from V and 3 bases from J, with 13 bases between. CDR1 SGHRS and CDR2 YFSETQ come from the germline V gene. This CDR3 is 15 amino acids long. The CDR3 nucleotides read TGCGCCAGCAGCTTGGGTAACGGAGACGGCTACGAGCAGTACTTC. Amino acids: CASSLGNGDGYEQYF. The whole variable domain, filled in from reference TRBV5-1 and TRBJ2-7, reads KAGVTQTPRYLIKTRGQQVTLSCSPISGHRSVSWYQQTPGQGLQFLFEYFSETQRNKGNFPGRFSGRQFSNSRSEMNVSTLELGDSALYLCASSLGNGDGYEQYFGPGTRLTVT.

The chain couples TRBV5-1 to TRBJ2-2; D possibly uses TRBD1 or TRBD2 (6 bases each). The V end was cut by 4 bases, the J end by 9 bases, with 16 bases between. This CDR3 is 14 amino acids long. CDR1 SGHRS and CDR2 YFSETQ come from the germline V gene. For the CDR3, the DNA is TGCGCCAGCAGCCCCGGGGGCGGCAAGCGGGAGCTGTTTTTT. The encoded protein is CASSPGGGKRELFF.

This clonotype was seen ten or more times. The DNA for the CDR3 is TGTGCCAGCAGTTTATATCAGGGCGGGAACTACGAGCAGTACTTC. Amino acids: CASSLYQGGNYEQYF. The rearrangement links TRBV28 to TRBJ2-7; D perhaps matches TRBD2 (6 bases). CDR3 length: 15 residues. The germline V gene has CDR1 MDHEN and CDR2 SYDVKM. Trimming shortened V by 1 base and J by 3 bases, and 13 bases separated the two germline ends.

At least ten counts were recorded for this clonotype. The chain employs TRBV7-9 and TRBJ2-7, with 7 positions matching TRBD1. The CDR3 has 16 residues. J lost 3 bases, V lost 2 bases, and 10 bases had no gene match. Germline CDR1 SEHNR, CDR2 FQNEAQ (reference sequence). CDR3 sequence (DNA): TGTGCCAGCAGCTTACCGAGGGACAGTCTGAGCTACGAGCAGTACTTC. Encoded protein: CASSLPRDSLSYEQYF. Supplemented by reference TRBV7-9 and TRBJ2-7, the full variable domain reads DTGVSQNPRHKITKRGQNVTFRCDPISEHNRLYWYRQTLGQGPEFLTYFQNEAQLEKSRLLSDRFSAERPKGSFSTLEIQRTEQGDSAMYLCASSLPRDSLSYEQYFGPGTRLTVT.

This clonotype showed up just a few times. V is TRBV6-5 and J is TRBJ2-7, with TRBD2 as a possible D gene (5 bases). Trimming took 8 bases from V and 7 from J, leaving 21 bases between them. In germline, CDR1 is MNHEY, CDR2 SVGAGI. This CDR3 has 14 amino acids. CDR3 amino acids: CASDSRRASLEQYF. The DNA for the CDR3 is TGTGCCAGCGATTCCCGGCGGGCCTCTTTGGAGCAGTACTTC.

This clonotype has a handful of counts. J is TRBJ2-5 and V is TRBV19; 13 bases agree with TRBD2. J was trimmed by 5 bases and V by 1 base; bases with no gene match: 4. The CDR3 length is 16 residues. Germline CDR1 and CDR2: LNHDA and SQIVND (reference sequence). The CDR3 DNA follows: TGTGCCAGTAGTATAGCGACTAGCGGGAGGTTGGAGACCCAGTACTTC. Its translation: CASSIATSGRLETQYF.

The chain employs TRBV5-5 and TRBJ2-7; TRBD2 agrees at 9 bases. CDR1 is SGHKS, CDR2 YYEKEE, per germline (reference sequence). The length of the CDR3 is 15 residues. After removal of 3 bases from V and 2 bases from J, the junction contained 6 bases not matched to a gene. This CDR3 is CASSSGLAGPYEQYF. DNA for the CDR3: TGTGCCAGCAGCTCGGGGCTAGCGGGACCCTACGAGCAGTACTTC.